A single sample is the source of the 19 T cell receptor beta chains below, sequenced in a study of T-cell memory formation after mild COVID-19. TCRdb processed the 5' RACE reads anew with MiXCR; each CDR3 protein has one entry. The table lists about 320,000 distinct CDR3 sequences, roughly an eighth of them singletons. Sequenced material: PBMCs or a T cell subset sorted from them (not recorded which). The receptors come from a man aged 18 to 35 who had mild COVID-19 (a few samples of this study predate the infection). Cell type and time point are not known.

By sample fraction, this clonotype is medium-sized. The CDR3 region has the DNA TGTGCCACCAGTGATCCGTTGGGACTAGCGGGCGCAGATACGCAGTATTTT. It specifies CATSDPLGLAGADTQYF. The chain combines TRBV24-1 with TRBJ2-3; TRBD2 agrees at 12 bases. Germline trimming cut 3 bases from V and 4 bases from J; bases unmatched to any gene: 7. This CDR3 has 17 residues. Germline V gives CDR1 KGHDR, CDR2 SFDVKD.

The gene calls are TRBV27 and TRBJ2-3, with D unclear. Per germline, CDR1 MNHEY and CDR2 SMNVEV (reference sequence). This CDR3 contains 13 residues. V lost 8 bases and J 3 bases, leaving 12 bases between the germline ends. The CDR3, as DNA: TGTGCCAGCCGACGCCAGGAGACAGATACGCAGTATTTT. Amino acid sequence: CASRRQETDTQYF.

The chain combines TRBV7-2 with TRBJ1-1; D uncertain. The CDR3 is 14 residues long. Germline V gene lookup returns CDR1 SGHTA and CDR2 FQGNSA. V lost 5 bases and J 1 base, leaving 11 bases between the germline ends. CDR3 loop: CASSLEIWNTEAFF. The CDR3 nucleotides are TGTGCCAGCAGCCTCGAGATCTGGAACACTGAAGCTTTCTTT.

CDR3 nucleotides: TGTGCCAGCAGTGAAACGGGGGTGTACGAGCAGTACGTC. Translation gives CASSETGVYEQYV. The chain carries TRBV6-1 and TRBJ2-7; maybe TRBD2 (6 bases). Per the germline V gene, CDR1 is MNHNS and CDR2 is SASEGT. There are 13 residues in the CDR3. V was pared by 2 bases and J by 4 bases, with 9 bases between.

This clonotype was counted a few times. V gene TRBV6-2 or TRBV6-3 combines with J gene TRBJ2-4, with D perhaps matching TRBD1 or TRBD2 (5 bases each). The V gene lost 6 bases and the J gene lost 0 bases, with 12 bases spanning the gap. Germline lookup yields CDR1 MNHEY and CDR2 SVGEGT. This CDR3 is 15 amino acids long. The CDR3 reads CASRFRGLAKNIQYF. The CDR3 DNA sequence: TGTGCCAGCAGATTCCGGGGCTTAGCCAAAAACATTCAGTACTTC.

The chain is built from TRBV2 and TRBJ2-5; 10 bases match TRBD2. The J segment lost 5 bases and the V segment lost 2 bases, leaving 8 bases of the junction unmatched. Per the germline V gene, CDR1 is SNHLY and CDR2 is FYNNEI. CDR3 size: 16 residues. This chain's CDR3 is CASSEPAGGPRETQYF. The CDR3 DNA reads as TGTGCCAGCAGTGAACCAGCGGGGGGGCCTAGGGAGACCCAGTACTTC. The variable domain in full, completed from reference TRBV2 and TRBJ2-5, reads EPEVTQTPSHQVTQMGQEVILRCVPISNHLYFYWYRQILGQKVEFLVSFYNNEISEKSEIFDDQFSVERPDGSNFTLKIRSTKLEDSAMYFCASSEPAGGPRETQYFGPGTRLLVL.

This clonotype was observed a few times. The chain joins TRBV3-1 to TRBJ1-1; 8 bases are shared with TRBD1. The CDR3 runs 13 residues. Germline-derived CDR1 and CDR2 are LGHDT and YNNKEL (reference sequence). V gave up 4 bases and J gave up 9 bases; unmatched junction bases: 7. The CDR3 is CASSPRTGLQAFF. The CDR3 DNA follows: TGTGCCAGCAGCCCCCGGACAGGGTTACAAGCTTTCTTT.

This clonotype occurred once. The chain joins TRBV28 to TRBJ2-7; 9 bases are a match to TRBD1. V shed 0 bases, J shed 6 bases, and the junction held 3 bases outside the gene matches. Germline CDR1 reads MDHEN; CDR2 reads SYDVKM. The CDR3 length is 14 residues. CDR3 region: CASSLWGQGLEQYF. The CDR3 DNA is TGTGCCAGCAGTTTATGGGGACAGGGTCTCGAGCAGTACTTC.

To note about this clonotype: At one end the junction does not follow the germline gene, possibly because of a read error. The chain links TRBV5-1 to TRBJ2-1; no firm D call. This CDR3 contains 13 residues. The germline gives CDR1 SGHRS, CDR2 YFSETQ. CDR3: CASSLQVNNGQFF. CDR3 DNA sequence: TGCGCCAGCAGCTTGCAGGTGAACAATGGGCAGTTCTTC.

There are many counts of this clonotype. J is TRBJ1-1 and V is TRBV3-1; D gene unclear. V was trimmed by 2 bases and J by 6 bases, leaving 13 bases between them. The CDR3 spans 14 residues. Germline V gives CDR1 LGHDT, CDR2 YNNKEL (reference sequence). The CDR3 DNA reads as TGTGCCAGCAGCCAACTGTTAGGAGGCCCTGAAGCTTTCTTT. Translation: CASSQLLGGPEAFF.

The table lists this clonotype with a few counts. The chain links TRBV5-1 to TRBJ1-6; no definite D call. CDR3 size: 14 residues. V lost 4 bases and J lost 7, with 12 bases in between. Germline V gene sequence: CDR1 SGHRS, CDR2 YFSETQ. CDR3: CASSPGDANSPLHF. CDR3 nucleotides: TGCGCCAGCAGCCCTGGTGACGCCAATTCACCCCTCCACTTT.

The chain carries TRBV14 and TRBJ2-5, with D possibly matching TRBD2 (6 bases). CDR3 size: 16 residues. Germline V gives CDR1 SGHDN, CDR2 FVKESK. V lost 1 base and J 4 bases, leaving 16 bases between the germline ends. The CDR3 protein is CASSQGTGTGGETQYF. CDR3 DNA: TGTGCCAGCAGCCAAGGCACCGGGACTGGCGGAGAGACCCAGTACTTC.

This clonotype appeared a few times. The rearrangement uses TRBV29-1 and TRBJ2-7, with a tentative D call TRBD2 (6 bases). Germline V gives CDR1 SQVTM, CDR2 ANQGSEA. The CDR3 has 12 residues. Trimming pared 2 bases from V and 5 bases from J, leaving 10 bases between. CDR3 amino acids: CSVERTGDEQYF. The CDR3 DNA follows: TGCAGCGTTGAACGGACGGGGGACGAGCAGTACTTC.

This clonotype was counted a few times. V usage is TRBV5-5 and J usage is TRBJ1-6; a weak D match, TRBD1 (6 bases). V lost 2 bases to trimming and J lost 9 bases, with 12 bases between them. The germline CDR1 and CDR2 sequences are SGHKS and YYEKEE (reference sequence). The length of the CDR3 is 14 residues. The CDR3 DNA sequence: TGTGCCAGCAGCTTTAACGACAGGTCTTCACCCCTCCACTTT. This translates into CASSFNDRSSPLHF.

The J gene is TRBJ1-1, the V gene TRBV7-2, with D perhaps matching TRBD1 (6 bases). V lost 5 bases to trimming and J lost 6 bases, with 10 bases between them. Per the germline V gene, CDR1 is SGHTA and CDR2 is FQGNSA. This CDR3 spans 12 amino acids. This CDR3 is CASSIRTAEAFF. CDR3 coding DNA: TGTGCCAGCAGCATCCGGACAGCTGAAGCTTTCTTT.

This clonotype was recorded a few times. This chain connects TRBV6-2 or TRBV6-3 to TRBJ2-7; D call uncertain. The CDR3 sequence is 11 residues long. Trimming pared 7 bases from V and 6 bases from J, leaving 10 bases between. Germline lookup yields CDR1 MNHEY and CDR2 SVGEGT. CDR3 coding DNA: TGTGCCAGCATCCGAGGTCTCGAGCAGTACTTC. This sequence encodes CASIRGLEQYF.

In its sample, this clonotype was seen many times. This chain uses TRBV6-2 or TRBV6-3 with TRBJ2-3; a weak D match, TRBD2 (6 bases). CDR1 is MNHEY and CDR2 is SVGEGT in the germline V gene. V was pared by 4 bases and J by 6 bases, with 8 bases between. The length of the CDR3 is 12 residues. CDR3 sequence reads: CASSSLADTQYF. DNA for the CDR3: TGTGCCAGCAGTTCGCTAGCGGATACGCAGTATTTT.

This clonotype was observed many times. Relative to the germline gene, one junction end is altered; a read error may explain this. The chain carries TRBV5-1 and TRBJ2-3; D possibly corresponds to TRBD2 (6 bases). The CDR3 is 13 amino acids. The germline V gene encodes CDR1 SGHRS and CDR2 YFSETQ. The CDR3: CASSLAGTDTQYF. DNA of the CDR3: TGTGCCAGCAGCTTAGCGGGCACAGATACGCAGTATTTT. The full variable domain, with the rest looked up from reference TRBV5-1 and TRBJ2-3, is KAGVTQTPRYLIKTRGQQVTLSCSPISGHRSVSWYQQTPGQGLQFLFEYFSETQRNKGNFPGRFSGRQFSNSRSEMNVSTLELGDSALYLCASSLAGTDTQYFGPGTRLTVL.

As concerns this clonotype: This may be a read error, as it is one base from a much larger clone. In this CDR3 the conserved last residue, phenylalanine or tryptophan, is missing, so a read error is likely. This chain connects TRBV12-3 or TRBV12-4 to TRBJ2-3; weak D call: TRBD2 (6 bases). This CDR3 contains 15 residues. With 3 bases removed from V and 4 bases from J, the gap between germline ends came to 14 bases. This CDR3 reads CASSFWGGAADTQYS. The DNA for the CDR3 is TGTGCCAGCAGTTTCTGGGGCGGGGCTGCAGATACGCAGTATTCT.